The 27 T cell receptor beta chains below all came from one sample that was sequenced in a study of regulatory T cells in long-lasting Graves disease. Libraries of TCR beta came from iRepertoire HTBI primers plus Arm-PCR of CDR3 regions. TCRdb redid the calling of the multiplex PCR reads with MiXCR, one entry per CDR3 protein. The data show a few hundred thousand distinct CDR3 sequences, about 20% seen once. Time point meaning: persistent/refractory GD, antithyroid drugs over 5 years with positive TRAb. RNA from PBMCs was the source of the TCR library. Sample: peripheral blood mononuclear cells (PBMCs), taken when the disease was refractory, from a patient treated with antithyroid drugs. Receptors were obtained from a female donor with Graves disease.

This clonotype was counted ten times or more. The CDR3 loop is CASGAFSGTEAFF. CDR3 in DNA: TGTGCCAGCGGGGCTTTCAGCGGTACTGAAGCTTTCTTT. The V gene is TRBV2, the J gene TRBJ1-1, with D possibly matching TRBD1 (5 bases). The V gene's germline CDR1 is SNHLY and CDR2 FYNNEI. Trimming left V 8 bases short and J 5 bases short, with 15 bases between. The CDR3 runs to 13 residues. Variable domain in full (rest from reference TRBV2 and TRBJ1-1): EPEVTQTPSHQVTQMGQEVILRCVPISNHLYFYWYRQILGQKVEFLVSFYNNEISEKSEIFDDQFSVERPDGSNFTLKIRSTKLEDSAMYFCASGAFSGTEAFFGQGTRLTVV.

The chain joins TRBV4-1 to TRBJ1-3; D possibly corresponds to TRBD1 (5 bases). The CDR3 runs 15 residues. Deletions cut 1 base from V and 8 bases from J, with 15 bases between. Germline V gene data show CDR1 as MGHRA and CDR2 as YSYEKL. CDR3 nucleotide sequence: TGCGCCAGCAGCCAAGTCGAAGGGGCCAGGGACACCATATATTTT. The encoded protein is CASSQVEGARDTIYF.

This clonotype was observed a handful of times. The chain employs TRBV6-1 and TRBJ2-5; tentatively, D is TRBD1 (6 bases). Germline values: CDR1 MNHNS, CDR2 SASEGT. Trimming shortened V by 7 bases and J by 4 bases, and 13 bases separated the two germline ends. The CDR3 is 13 residues long. For the CDR3, the DNA is TGTGCCAGCACCCTGGGCAGGGGAGAGACCCAGTACTTC. Amino acids: CASTLGRGETQYF.

Ten or more counts support this clonotype. This chain connects TRBV7-2 to TRBJ2-4; unclear D gene. Germline values: CDR1 SGHTA, CDR2 FQGNSA. This CDR3 has 15 residues. V lost 5 bases, J lost 0 bases, and 11 bases lay in between. CDR3 nucleotide sequence: TGTGCCAGCAGCCTCACCGCGCTAGCCAAAAACATTCAGTACTTC. Amino acid sequence: CASSLTALAKNIQYF.

The chain employs TRBV3-1 and TRBJ1-5; 7 bases fit TRBD1. CDR1 and CDR2 (germline): LGHDT, YNNKEL (reference sequence). J lost 11 bases, V lost 1 base, and 8 bases had no gene match. This CDR3 region has 14 residues. CDR3 DNA sequence: TGTGCCAGCAGCCAAGGGGCAGGGGGACACTCCCAGCATTTT. Translation: CASSQGAGGHSQHF.

This clonotype was seen many times. The J gene is TRBJ1-2, the V gene TRBV20-1, with a weak D call TRBD1 (6 bases). Deletions cut 1 base from V and 10 bases from J, with 13 bases between. The CDR3 is 12 amino acids. Germline CDR1 reads DFQATT; CDR2 reads SNEGSKA (reference sequence). The CDR3: CSARVGTLDYTF. CDR3 nucleotides: TGCAGTGCTAGAGTGGGGACACTCGACTACACCTTC.

This clonotype was detected a few times. The chain links TRBV12-3 or TRBV12-4 to TRBJ1-3; D is possibly TRBD1 (5 bases). The CDR3 sequence is 16 residues long. V was trimmed by 2 bases and J by 0 bases, leaving 11 bases between them. The chain's CDR3 is CASSLLMGRSGNTIYF. The DNA of the CDR3 is TGTGCCAGCAGTTTATTAATGGGGCGCTCTGGAAACACCATATATTTT.

This clonotype has just a few counts. The V and J genes are TRBV28 and TRBJ1-2; 12 positions agree with TRBD1. Trimming cost V 5 bases and J 4 bases; bases outside gene matches: 5. The CDR3 consists of 15 residues. Germline V gene data show CDR1 as MDHEN and CDR2 as SYDVKM. The CDR3 loop is CASSRGTGGGYGYTF. The CDR3, as DNA: TGTGCCAGCAGTCGCGGGACAGGGGGCGGCTATGGCTACACCTTC.

This chain's CDR3 is CASSLWEQGRDTQYF. The CDR3 bases are TGTGCCAGCAGCCTATGGGAACAGGGCAGAGATACGCAGTATTTT. The chain carries TRBV28 and TRBJ2-3; D is possibly TRBD1 (6 bases). Looked up from germline, CDR1 is MDHEN and CDR2 is SYDVKM. With 6 bases removed from V and 5 bases from J, the gap between germline ends came to 18 bases. The CDR3 extends over 15 amino acids.

This clonotype was found many times. The chain carries TRBV10-3 and TRBJ1-1; D may be TRBD1 (6 bases). Germline V gene lookup returns CDR1 ENHRY and CDR2 SYGVKD. This CDR3 spans 14 amino acids. Between the trimmed V and J ends, which lost 11 bases and 5 bases, there was a span of 21 bases. In nucleotides, the CDR3 is TGTGCCGCCTCAAAACAGGGAAGGAAGACTGAAGCTTTCTTT. Protein product: CAASKQGRKTEAFF.

There are many counts of this clonotype. The chain recombines TRBV29-1 with TRBJ2-7; 12 bases are a match to TRBD2. The J segment lost 6 bases and the V segment lost 4 bases, leaving 7 bases of the junction unmatched. CDR1 and CDR2 from the germline V gene are SQVTM and ANQGSEA. The CDR3 is 14 amino acids. The CDR3 nucleotides are TGCAGCGTTGGACTAGCGGGAGTTGACGCCGAGCAGTACTTC. Protein product: CSVGLAGVDAEQYF.

This clonotype was observed many times. The chain has TRBV2 and TRBJ1-1; 8 bases fit TRBD1. CDR1 and CDR2 (germline): SNHLY, FYNNEI. This CDR3 region has 13 residues. V shed 9 bases, J shed 3 bases, and the junction held 6 bases outside the gene matches. The CDR3 sequence is CARRTGRHTEAFF. The CDR3 coding sequence is TGTGCCAGACGGACAGGGCGGCACACTGAAGCTTTCTTT. The variable domain in full, with the rest retrieved from reference TRBV2 and TRBJ1-1, is EPEVTQTPSHQVTQMGQEVILRCVPISNHLYFYWYRQILGQKVEFLVSFYNNEISEKSEIFDDQFSVERPDGSNFTLKIRSTKLEDSAMYFCARRTGRHTEAFFGQGTRLTVV.

This clonotype has just one count. The likely explanation is a read error, given a far larger clone one base away. This rearrangement joins TRBV6-1 to TRBJ1-2; 7 positions match TRBD1. In germline, CDR1 is MNHNS, CDR2 SASEGT. The CDR3 extends over 12 amino acids. CDR3 coding DNA: TGTGTCAGCAGCGAGACAGGGTACGGCTACACCTTC. Its translation is CVSSETGYGYTF.

This clonotype was counted between two and nine times. The V call is TRBV6-2 or TRBV6-3, the J call TRBJ2-2; 12 bases are a match to TRBD2. Germline loops: CDR1 MNHEY, CDR2 SVGEGT. The CDR3 covers 16 residues. With 7 bases clipped from V and 4 bases from J, the junction kept 7 bases outside the gene matches. The CDR3 nucleotides are TGTGCCAGCACCCCACTAGCGGGAGGTCTCACCGGGGAGCTGTTTTTT. It translates to CASTPLAGGLTGELFF.

The sample holds many counts of this clonotype. This chain uses TRBV12-3 or TRBV12-4 with TRBJ2-5, with 11 nucleotides matching TRBD2. The CDR3 runs 17 residues. Trimming at V came to 3 bases and at J to 2 bases, leaving 8 bases not matched to a gene. The CDR3 region has the DNA TGTGCCAGCAGTTTTGTAGGCGGGACTAGCGGACAAGAGACCCAGTACTTC. Its translation is CASSFVGGTSGQETQYF.

This clonotype was counted many times. The chain combines TRBV20-1 with TRBJ2-5; unclear D gene. This CDR3 is built from 15 residues. Trimming took 4 bases from V and 5 from J, leaving 20 bases between them. From germline, CDR1 is DFQATT and CDR2 SNEGSKA (reference sequence). The CDR3 protein is CSATTLLGPGETQYF. The CDR3 coding sequence is TGCAGTGCTACCACCCTTCTCGGACCTGGGGAGACCCAGTACTTC.

A few counts support this clonotype. V and J are TRBV28 and TRBJ2-1; 11 bases fit TRBD2. CDR3 length: 15 residues. Trimming at V came to 3 bases and at J to 8 bases, leaving 6 bases not matched to a gene. The V gene's germline CDR1 is MDHEN and CDR2 SYDVKM. The CDR3 DNA is TGTGCCAGCAGTTTCACAACTAGCGGGAGTCATGAGCAGTTCTTC. Translated: CASSFTTSGSHEQFF. Looking up the rest from reference TRBV28 and TRBJ2-1 gives the full variable domain: DVKVTQSSRYLVKRTGEKVFLECVQDMDHENMFWYRQDPGLGLRLIYFSYDVKMKEKGDIPEGYSVSREKKERFSLILESASTNQTSMYLCASSFTTSGSHEQFFGPGTRLTVL.

This clonotype was counted a few times. The CDR3 spells CSSKTGRNTEAFF. The CDR3 DNA follows: TGCAGCTCAAAGACAGGGAGGAACACTGAAGCTTTCTTT. The J gene is TRBJ1-1, the V gene TRBV29-1, with TRBD1 identical over 7 bases. V gave up 8 bases and J gave up 1 base; unmatched junction bases: 7. Per germline, CDR1 SQVTM and CDR2 ANQGSEA. The CDR3 extends over 13 amino acids.

In this sample, this clonotype turned up many times. V and J are TRBV11-1 and TRBJ2-2; the D gene is possibly TRBD2 (6 bases). This CDR3 is built from 15 residues. V lost 2 bases and J lost 7, with 14 bases in between. CDR1 and CDR2 from the germline V gene are SGHAT and FQDESV (reference sequence). CDR3 sequence: CASSLTSWRDGELFF. The DNA of the CDR3 is TGTGCCAGCAGCTTAACTAGCTGGAGGGACGGGGAGCTGTTTTTT.

J is TRBJ1-2 and V is TRBV7-8; 9 positions agree with TRBD1. This CDR3 has 15 residues. Germline-derived CDR1 and CDR2 are SGHVS and FQNEAQ. V lost 6 bases and J lost 4; bases outside the gene matches: 9. In nucleotides, the CDR3 is TGTGCCAGCAGTCTCCGACCGGGACAGGGCTATGGCTACACCTTC. Translation: CASSLRPGQGYGYTF.

This clonotype was detected only a few times. Germline and junction disagree at one end, which may indicate a read error. The V call is TRBV2, the J call TRBJ1-3, with no clear D. CDR3 length: 11 residues. Germline V CDR1 and CDR2: SNHLY, FYNNEI. The CDR3 loop reads CASSSGNTTYF. CDR3 bases: TGTGCCAGCTCCTCTGGAAACACCACATATTTT. The complete variable domain, with remaining parts taken from reference TRBV2 and TRBJ1-3, reads EPEVTQTPSHQVTQMGQEVILRCVPISNHLYFYWYRQILGQKVEFLVSFYNNEISEKSEIFDDQFSVERPDGSNFTLKIRSTKLEDSAMYFCASSSGNTTYFGEGSWLTVV.

This clonotype has ten or more counts. The rearrangement links TRBV6-2 or TRBV6-3 to TRBJ1-1; 8 nucleotides match TRBD1. There are 18 residues in the CDR3. Germline values: CDR1 MNHEY, CDR2 SVGEGT. Trimming took 4 bases from V and 0 from J; bases not matched to a gene: 13. CDR3 sequence reads: CASSFNAGGITLNTEAFF. The DNA of the CDR3 is TGTGCCAGCAGTTTTAACGCAGGGGGCATTACGTTGAACACTGAAGCTTTCTTT.

This clonotype appeared a few times. The J gene is TRBJ1-1, the V gene TRBV24-1; D gene uncertain. The V end was cut by 1 base, the J end by 4 bases, with 18 bases between. There are 17 residues in the CDR3. Germline lookup yields CDR1 KGHDR and CDR2 SFDVKD. CDR3 in DNA: TGTGCCACCAGTGATTTTAGGCGATTAGATTTGAGCACTGAAGCTTTCTTT. Its protein is CATSDFRRLDLSTEAFF.

V gene TRBV5-1 combines with J gene TRBJ2-1, with D unclear. Trimming removed 0 bases at V and 10 bases at J, with 11 bases between. The germline V gene has CDR1 SGHRS and CDR2 YFSETQ. This CDR3 is built from 13 residues. CDR3 sequence: CASSLVLGWEQFF. The CDR3, as DNA: TGCGCCAGCAGCTTGGTTTTGGGGTGGGAGCAGTTCTTC.

The rearrangement uses TRBV12-3 or TRBV12-4 and TRBJ1-2; D gene uncertain. The V end lost 7 bases, the J end lost 12 bases, and 12 bases lay between the germline ends. This CDR3 comprises 10 residues. CDR3 coding DNA: TGTGCCAGCAAGGGCAGGCGGCACACCTTC. Encoded protein: CASKGRRHTF.

The rearrangement links TRBV19 to TRBJ1-5; 9 bases map to TRBD1. Germline V CDR1 and CDR2: LNHDA, SQIVND (reference sequence). J lost 3 bases, V lost 4 bases, and 4 bases had no gene match. The CDR3 runs 15 residues. The CDR3 nucleotides are TGTGCCAGTAGTAACCGGGACAGGGTCAATCAGCCCCAGCATTTT. Protein product: CASSNRDRVNQPQHF.

This clonotype was picked up many times. The chain employs TRBV28 and TRBJ1-2; 9 bases align to TRBD1. Germline V gene lookup returns CDR1 MDHEN and CDR2 SYDVKM. Trimming cost V 6 bases and J 7 bases; bases outside gene matches: 6. CDR3 length: 13 residues. DNA for the CDR3: TGTGCCAGCAGCCGGGACAGGGCGTCTGGCTACACCTTC. Protein sequence: CASSRDRASGYTF.